Here is one TCR beta chain with its context. This record belongs to a study of blood T cell repertoires in COVID-19. Looking at the study overall: COVID-19 samples collected from the United States, Italy and Spain covered acute and convalescent phases.

In the study's own analysis: Amplification with reference gene primers provided the estimates of nucleated cell counts. The data were produced by immunoSEQ multiplex PCR, yet TCRdb's version contains in-frame clones alone and is incomplete. Clone size and the V and J calls come from that table; the DNA yielded D and trimming. This table has about 330,000 clones, roughly 90% appearing once. The ends lost 5 bases at V and 12 bases at J; junction bases unmatched: 7. The CDR3 runs to 12 residues. The rearrangement joins TRBV12-3 or TRBV12-4 to TRBJ1-1; 9 nucleotides align to TRBD1. The source material was peripheral blood. The sequence derives from a woman in her 50s with active or convalescent COVID-19. CDR3 sequence reads: CASSLGQGRTFF. CDR3 sequence (DNA): TGTGCCAGCAGTCTTGGACAGGGGAGGACTTTCTTT.